A selection of T cell receptor beta chains follows, all from one sample in a study of CD8 T cells in Susac syndrome. TCRdb re-called the immunoSEQ multiplex PCR reads through MiXCR, storing one row per CDR3 protein. The sample lists roughly 130,000 distinct CDR3 sequences, approximately 94% seen once, with around 0.12% in the top ten. Source material: CD4+ T cells from PBMCs. The origin of the receptors is a human donor with multiple sclerosis. Both conserved end residues are part of each CDR3. The D gene is left open where the match is weak. Clone size is shown for a subset of rows, as once, few, many or a class of expanded clone.

D,V,size,J,CDR3,DNA
TRBD1,TRBV5-5,NA,TRBJ2-1,CASSLTGQGDQFF,TGTGCCAGCAGCTTAACGGGACAGGGGGACCAGTTCTTC
NA,TRBV3-1,NA,TRBJ2-5,CASSRLGAGERETQYF,TGTGCCAGCAGCCGATTGGGGGCGGGAGAGAGGGAGACCCAGTACTTC
TRBD1,TRBV6-2/TRBV6-3,NA,TRBJ1-1,CASSYPNRGSTEAFF,TGTGCCAGCAGTTACCCGAACAGGGGAAGCACTGAAGCTTTCTTT
NA,TRBV13,NA,TRBJ2-7,CASSRNANHEQYF,TGTGCCAGCTCTAGGAACGCTAACCACGAGCAGTACTTC
NA,TRBV12-3/TRBV12-4,once,TRBJ2-7,CASSLGPTYEQYF,TGTGCCAGCAGTTTGGGACCGACCTACGAGCAGTACTTC
NA,TRBV5-1,NA,TRBJ2-7,CASSPVVGPKEQYF,TGCGCCAGCAGCCCGGTCGTCGGTCCTAAGGAGCAGTACTTC
TRBD1,TRBV7-2,once,TRBJ2-3,CASSGGQITDTQYF,TGTGCCAGCAGCGGGGGACAGATCACAGATACGCAGTATTTT
NA,TRBV30,NA,TRBJ1-2,CACPDRINYGYTF,TGTGCCTGCCCGGACAGAATCAACTATGGCTACACCTTC
NA,TRBV14,NA,TRBJ1-4,CASSQGLTNPTNEKLFF,TGTGCCAGCAGCCAAGGTTTGACAAACCCAACTAATGAAAAACTGTTTTTT
NA,TRBV11-2,NA,TRBJ2-1,CASSLGRGSFNEQFF,TGTGCCAGCAGCTTAGGCAGGGGCTCTTTCAATGAGCAGTTCTTC
NA,TRBV5-4,NA,TRBJ2-4,CASSSTENIQYF,TGTGCCAGCAGCTCGACAGAAAACATTCAGTACTTC
TRBD1,TRBV27,NA,TRBJ2-4,CASMVTGGNIQYF,TGTGCCAGCATGGTCACAGGGGGAAACATTCAGTACTTC
NA,TRBV27,NA,TRBJ2-6,CASTGTASGANVLTF,TGTGCCAGCACGGGGACGGCTTCTGGGGCCAACGTCCTGACTTTC
NA,TRBV5-1,NA,TRBJ2-3,CASSLTTGLADTQYF,TGCGCCAGCAGCTTGACTACAGGGTTGGCAGATACGCAGTATTTT
NA,TRBV6-6,NA,TRBJ2-1,CASRIGPTYGNEQFF,TGTGCCAGCAGGATAGGCCCTACCTACGGCAATGAGCAGTTCTTC
TRBD1,TRBV19,NA,TRBJ1-4,CASSFTGVGEKLFF,TGTGCCAGTAGTTTCACAGGGGTCGGGGAAAAACTGTTTTTT
NA,TRBV3-1,NA,TRBJ1-2,CASSQASASYGYTF,TGTGCCAGCAGCCAAGCGAGTGCCTCTTATGGCTACACCTTC
NA,TRBV5-1,NA,TRBJ1-1,CASSLEPGMNTEAFF,TGCGCCAGCAGCTTGGAACCGGGAATGAACACTGAAGCTTTCTTT
NA,TRBV6-2/TRBV6-3,NA,TRBJ2-7,CAIHPGTPTTYEQYF,TGTGCCATCCACCCCGGGACGCCGACAACCTACGAGCAGTACTTC
NA,TRBV25-1,NA,TRBJ2-1,CASSRSRDSTGYNEQFF,TGTGCCAGCAGTAGAAGCAGGGACTCGACAGGGTACAATGAGCAGTTCTTC
TRBD2,TRBV7-2,NA,TRBJ2-7,CASSPGTSFSYEQYF,TGTGCCAGCAGCCCCGGGACTAGTTTCTCCTACGAGCAGTACTTC
NA,TRBV6-6,NA,TRBJ2-1,CASSTDTPYNEQFF,TGTGCCAGCAGTACAGATACTCCCTACAATGAGCAGTTCTTC
NA,TRBV30,once,TRBJ2-2,CAWNLGVGQTGELFF,TGTGCCTGGAATCTGGGAGTAGGGCAAACCGGGGAGCTGTTTTTT
NA,TRBV5-1,NA,TRBJ1-2,CASSPGGTNYGYTF,TGCGCCAGCAGCCCGGGGGGAACTAACTATGGCTACACCTTC
NA,TRBV4-3,NA,TRBJ1-1,CASSQGVSNTEAFF,TGCGCCAGCAGCCAAGGGGTCTCGAACACTGAAGCTTTCTTT
TRBD1,TRBV15,NA,TRBJ2-7,CATGTAYEQYF,TGTGCCACCGGGACAGCCTACGAGCAGTACTTC
NA,TRBV12-5,once,TRBJ2-1,CASGSRASGTYNEQFF,TGTGCTAGTGGTTCGCGGGCCAGCGGTACCTACAATGAGCAGTTCTTC
NA,TRBV30,NA,TRBJ1-4,CAWTSQGREKELFF,TGTGCCTGGACTTCACAGGGCCGAGAAAAGGAATTGTTTTTT
TRBD2,TRBV7-9,NA,TRBJ2-7,CASSPLLAGGGEQYF,TGTGCCAGCAGTCCGCTACTAGCGGGAGGTGGCGAGCAGTACTTC
NA,TRBV20-1,NA,TRBJ2-7,CSASTGQRYEQYF,TGCAGTGCTAGTACGGGGCAGCGCTACGAGCAGTACTTC
NA,TRBV28,NA,TRBJ1-1,CASTYGGLNTEAFF,TGTGCCAGCACCTACGGCGGATTGAACACTGAAGCTTTCTTT
NA,TRBV7-9,NA,TRBJ2-1,CASSLDYVEQFF,TGTGCCAGCAGCTTGGACTATGTAGAGCAGTTCTTC
NA,TRBV18,NA,TRBJ1-1,CASSPPRPYTEAFF,TGTGCCAGCTCACCTCCACGACCCTACACTGAAGCTTTCTTT
NA,TRBV4-3,NA,TRBJ1-1,CASSQAMGTEAFF,TGCGCCAGCAGCCAAGCTATGGGGACTGAAGCTTTCTTT
NA,TRBV5-4,once,TRBJ1-6,CASTPGRSDNSPLHF,TGTGCCAGCACGCCTGGGCGGAGCGATAATTCACCCCTCCACTTT
TRBD1,TRBV12-3/TRBV12-4,NA,TRBJ2-5,CASSHDLDRRYETQYF,TGTGCCAGCAGCCACGACCTGGACAGGAGGTATGAGACCCAGTACTTC
NA,TRBV12-3/TRBV12-4,NA,TRBJ2-5,CASSPNGILRETQYF,TGTGCCAGCAGCCCCAACGGGATTTTACGCGAGACCCAGTACTTC
NA,TRBV6-2/TRBV6-3,NA,TRBJ2-1,CASSPTVGREQFF,TGTGCCAGCAGCCCCACCGTCGGGCGGGAGCAGTTCTTC
NA,TRBV7-2,NA,TRBJ1-1,CASSLAARKDTEAFF,TGTGCCAGCAGCTTAGCGGCCAGAAAGGACACTGAAGCTTTCTTT
NA,TRBV14,NA,TRBJ2-7,CASSQELKGVEQYF,TGTGCCAGCAGCCAAGAGTTGAAAGGGGTCGAGCAGTACTTC
NA,TRBV6-1,once,TRBJ1-5,CASSELGGSNQPQHF,TGTGCCAGCAGTGAATTGGGGGGGAGCAATCAGCCCCAGCATTTT
NA,TRBV14,NA,TRBJ2-7,CASSPRTTAEKQYF,TGTGCCAGCAGCCCTCGTACCACCGCGGAAAAGCAGTACTTC
TRBD2,TRBV27,NA,TRBJ2-5,CASSFSSGLTETQYF,TGTGCCAGCAGTTTCTCTAGCGGCCTAACAGAGACCCAGTACTTC
NA,TRBV19,NA,TRBJ1-2,CASSIDGDYGYTF,TGTGCCAGTAGTATTGACGGGGACTATGGCTACACCTTC
NA,TRBV12-3/TRBV12-4,NA,TRBJ2-5,CASSFGSSGETQYF,TGTGCCAGCAGTTTTGGCTCTTCGGGGGAGACCCAGTACTTC